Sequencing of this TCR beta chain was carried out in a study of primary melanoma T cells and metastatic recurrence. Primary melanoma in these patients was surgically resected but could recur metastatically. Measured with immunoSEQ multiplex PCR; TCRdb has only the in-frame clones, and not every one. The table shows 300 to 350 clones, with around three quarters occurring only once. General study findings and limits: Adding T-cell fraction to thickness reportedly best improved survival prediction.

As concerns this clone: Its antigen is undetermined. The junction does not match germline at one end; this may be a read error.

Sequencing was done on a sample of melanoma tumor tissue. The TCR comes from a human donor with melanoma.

The CDR3 sequence is CATSRRGGSGTDTQYF. The CDR3, as DNA: TGTGCCACTAGCAGGCGAGGGGGAAGCGGCACAGATACGCAGTATTTT. V is TRBV15 and J is TRBJ2-3; D possibly corresponds to TRBD1 (6 bases). The CDR3 loop spans 16 amino acids. The V gene's germline CDR1 is LNHNV and CDR2 YYDKDF (reference sequence).